This T cell receptor beta chain was captured by sequencing in a study of breast tumors, draining lymph nodes, adjacent tissues. Whole-study findings and limits: Tumor repertoires ranked between lymph nodes and nontumor tissue in diversity, with V and J gene preferences.

The lymph nodes were axillary draining lymph nodes from breast cancer patients. A word on this clonotype: Antigen unknown.

TCRdb processed the multiplex PCR reads anew with MiXCR; each CDR3 protein has one entry. Counted here are 200,000 to 300,000 distinct CDR3 sequences, around 30% occurring once; the ten biggest clones make up 0.85% to 1.3%. Per the germline V gene, CDR1 is DFQATT and CDR2 is SNEGSKA (reference sequence). Trimming left V 0 bases short and J 8 bases short, with 10 bases between. The CDR3 spans 13 residues. The source material was axillary lymph node tissue. The chain uses TRBV20-1 and TRBJ2-2; a possible D gene is TRBD2 (5 bases). This sequence was found in a female donor with breast cancer. Some clones in this sample may be carry-over from other donors' samples. The CDR3 nucleotides read TGCAGTGCTAGAGACACGGGGAGTGGGGAGCTGTTTTTT. It is translated as CSARDTGSGELFF.